Shown below are 5 T cell receptor beta chains from a single sample sequenced in a study of T cell clusters in autoimmune cytopenias. Tens of thousands of genome equivalents of blood DNA were amplified for TRB. Multiplex touch-down PCR amplified TRB using TRB-A and TRB-B pools in one tube. From the multiplex PCR reads, TCRdb lists one entry per CDR3 protein and no DNA. The sample table includes approximately 900 distinct CDR3 sequences. In addition, the sample was reused for a study of T cell repertoires in aging, cancer and after chemotherapy.

Sequencing was performed on peripheral blood. These receptors came from a human donor with chronic lymphocytic leukemia.

Its frequency marks this clonotype as medium-sized. The chain recombines TRBV12-3 or TRBV12-4 with TRBJ1-5; TCRdb returns TRBD1, unconfirmable since there is no DNA. The CDR3 has 12 residues. CDR3 loop: CASRGVNQPQHF.

Measured by frequency, this clonotype is large (0.1 to 1%). The J gene is TRBJ2-3, the V gene TRBV6-4; TCRdb reports TRBD1, a call that lacks DNA to check it against. In germline, CDR1 is MRHNA, CDR2 SNTAGT. CDR3 length equals 14 residues. The CDR3 sequence is CASSDGQGTDTQYF.

In terms of frequency, this clonotype is medium-sized. The chain links TRBV7-2 to TRBJ2-1; TCRdb picks TRBD2, but there is no DNA to check that call. In germline, CDR1 is SGHTA, CDR2 FQGNSA. CDR3 size: 15 residues. CDR3: CASSSGLQGYNEQFF.

This clonotype counts as large (0.1 to 1%) by frequency. The chain recombines TRBV29-1 with TRBJ1-4. Germline CDR1 reads SQVTM; CDR2 reads ANQGSEA. This CDR3 region has 14 residues. CDR3 region: CSAGGGGGVEKLFF. Using reference TRBV29-1 and TRBJ1-4 for the parts outside the CDR3, the full variable domain is SAVISQKPSRDICQRGTSLTIQCQVDSQVTMMFWYRQQPGQSLTLIATANQGSEATYESGFVIDKFPISRPNLTFSTLTVSNMSPEDSSIYLCSAGGGGGVEKLFFGSGTQLSVL.

This chain joins TRBV20-1 and TRBJ2-5; TCRdb designates TRBD2, a call that cannot be tested without DNA. CDR3 length: 17 amino acids. Germline CDR1 and CDR2: DFQATT and SNEGSKA (reference sequence). The chain's CDR3 is CSARDVGLASGRETQYF.